This T cell receptor beta chain was identified during a study of shared clonotypes between healthy human individuals. Unsorted samples relied on roughly 100 million PBMCs, which served as the source of genomic DNA. Comments on this clone: Its specificity is unknown.

Study-wide results and caveats: Few donors restricted represented genetic and exposure-history diversity. The researchers took only blood, and tissue repertoires probably look different.

Germline CDR1 reads MNHEY; CDR2 reads SMNVEV (reference sequence). V was clipped by 3 bases and J by 6 bases, with 11 bases between them. This CDR3 spans 13 amino acids. Unsorted PBMC DNA underwent sequencing on ten immunoSEQ deep assay plates. Data came from immunoSEQ multiplex PCR; TCRdb stores just in-frame clones and leaves some out. The sample records about 490,000 clones, 76% being singletons. Sequenced input: PBMCs. This sequence joins TRBV27 and TRBJ1-2; TRBD1 might be the D (6 bases). This sequence originates from a woman in her thirties or forties in good health. Some clones in this sample may be carry-over from other donors' samples. CDR3 sequence: CASSFQGLNGYTF. For the CDR3, the DNA is TGTGCCAGCAGTTTTCAGGGGCTTAATGGCTACACCTTC.